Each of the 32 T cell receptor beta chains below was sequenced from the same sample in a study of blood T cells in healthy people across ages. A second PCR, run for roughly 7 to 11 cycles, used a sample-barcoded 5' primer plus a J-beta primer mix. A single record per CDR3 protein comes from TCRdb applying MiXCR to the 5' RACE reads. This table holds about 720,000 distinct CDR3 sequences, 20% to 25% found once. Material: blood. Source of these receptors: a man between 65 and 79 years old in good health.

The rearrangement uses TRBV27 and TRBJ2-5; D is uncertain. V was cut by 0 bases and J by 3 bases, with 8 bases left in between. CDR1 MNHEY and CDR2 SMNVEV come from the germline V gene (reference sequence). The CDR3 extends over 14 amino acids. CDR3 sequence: CASSLSPREETQYF. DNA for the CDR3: TGTGCCAGCAGTTTATCCCCTAGAGAAGAGACCCAGTACTTC.

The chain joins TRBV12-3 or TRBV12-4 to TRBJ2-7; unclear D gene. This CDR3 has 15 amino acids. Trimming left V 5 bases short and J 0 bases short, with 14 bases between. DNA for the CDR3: TGTGCCAGCAGTGGCCCTGGGCCTATCTCCTACGAGCAGTACTTC. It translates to CASSGPGPISYEQYF.

This CDR3 is CSASLPGGYATQYF. CDR3 in DNA: TGCAGTGCTAGTCTCCCGGGAGGGTACGCGACCCAGTACTTC. The chain is built from TRBV20-1 and TRBJ2-1, with TRBD2 matching 8 bases. With the DNA end fitting TRBJ2-5 better, the J assignment may be wrong. CDR1 is DFQATT and CDR2 is SNEGSKA in the germline V gene (reference sequence). This CDR3 has 14 residues.

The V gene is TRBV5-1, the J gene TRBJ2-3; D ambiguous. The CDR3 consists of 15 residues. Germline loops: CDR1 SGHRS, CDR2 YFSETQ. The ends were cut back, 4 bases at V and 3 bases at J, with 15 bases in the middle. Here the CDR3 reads CASSLTGSKTDTQYF. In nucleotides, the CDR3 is TGCGCCAGCAGCCTGACGGGCTCCAAGACAGATACGCAGTATTTT.

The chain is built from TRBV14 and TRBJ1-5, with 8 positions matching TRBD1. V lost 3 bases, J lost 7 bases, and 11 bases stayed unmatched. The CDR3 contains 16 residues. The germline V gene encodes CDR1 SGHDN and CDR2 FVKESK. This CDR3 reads CASSQSLGQVRQPQHF. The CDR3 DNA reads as TGTGCCAGCAGCCAGTCTCTGGGACAGGTGAGACAGCCCCAGCATTTT.

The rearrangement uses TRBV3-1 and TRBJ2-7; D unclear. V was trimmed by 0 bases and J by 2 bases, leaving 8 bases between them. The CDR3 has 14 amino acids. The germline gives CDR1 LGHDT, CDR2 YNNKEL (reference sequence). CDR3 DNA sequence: TGTGCCAGCAGCCAAGATTGGGCGGCCTACGAGCAGTACGTC. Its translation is CASSQDWAAYEQYV.

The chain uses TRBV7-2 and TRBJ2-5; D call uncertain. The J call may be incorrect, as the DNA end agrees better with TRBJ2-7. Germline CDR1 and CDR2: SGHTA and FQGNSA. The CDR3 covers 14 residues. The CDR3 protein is CASTTDLWEYEQYF. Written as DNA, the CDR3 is TGTGCCAGCACCACGGATCTGTGGGAATACGAGCAGTACTTC.

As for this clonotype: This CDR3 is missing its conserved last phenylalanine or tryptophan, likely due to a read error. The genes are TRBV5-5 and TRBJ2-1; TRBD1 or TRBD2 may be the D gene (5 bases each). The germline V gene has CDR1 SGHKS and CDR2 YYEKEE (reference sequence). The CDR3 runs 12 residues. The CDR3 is CASSFIGTEQFL. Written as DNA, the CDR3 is TGTGCTAGCAGCTTTATTGGGACCGAGCAGTTCTTG.

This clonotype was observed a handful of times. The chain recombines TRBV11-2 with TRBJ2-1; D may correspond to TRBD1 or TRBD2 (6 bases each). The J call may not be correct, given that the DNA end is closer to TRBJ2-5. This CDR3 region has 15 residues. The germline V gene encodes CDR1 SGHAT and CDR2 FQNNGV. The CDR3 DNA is TGTGCCAGCAGCTTAGTCTCGGGGGCGGGAGAGACCCAGTACTTC. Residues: CASSLVSGAGETQYF.

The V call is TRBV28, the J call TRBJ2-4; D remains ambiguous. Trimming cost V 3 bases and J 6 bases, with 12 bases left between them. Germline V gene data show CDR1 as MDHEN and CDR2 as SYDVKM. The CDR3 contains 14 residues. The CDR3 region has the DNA TGTGCCAGCAGTTTTTCACGTTTGGGAAACATTCAGTACTTC. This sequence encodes CASSFSRLGNIQYF.

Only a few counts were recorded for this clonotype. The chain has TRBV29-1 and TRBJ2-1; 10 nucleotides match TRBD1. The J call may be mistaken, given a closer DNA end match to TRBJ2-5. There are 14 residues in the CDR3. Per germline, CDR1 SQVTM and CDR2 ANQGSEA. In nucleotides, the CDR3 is TGCAGCGTTGGGGACAGGGGTCTTGGAGGGGCCCAGTACTTC. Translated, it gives CSVGDRGLGGAQYF.

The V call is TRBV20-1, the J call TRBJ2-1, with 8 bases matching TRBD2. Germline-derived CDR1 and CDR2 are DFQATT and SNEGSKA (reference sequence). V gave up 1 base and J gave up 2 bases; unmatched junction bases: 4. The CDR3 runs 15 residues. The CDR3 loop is CSARVTGLAYNEQFF. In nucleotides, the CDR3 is TGCAGTGCTAGAGTTACGGGACTAGCCTACAATGAGCAGTTCTTC.

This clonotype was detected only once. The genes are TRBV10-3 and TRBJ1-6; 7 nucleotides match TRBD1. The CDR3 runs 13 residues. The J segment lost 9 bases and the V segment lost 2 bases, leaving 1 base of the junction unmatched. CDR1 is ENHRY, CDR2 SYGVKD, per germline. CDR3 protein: CAISEQGVSPLHF. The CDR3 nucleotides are TGTGCCATCAGTGAGCAGGGGGTTTCACCCCTCCACTTT.

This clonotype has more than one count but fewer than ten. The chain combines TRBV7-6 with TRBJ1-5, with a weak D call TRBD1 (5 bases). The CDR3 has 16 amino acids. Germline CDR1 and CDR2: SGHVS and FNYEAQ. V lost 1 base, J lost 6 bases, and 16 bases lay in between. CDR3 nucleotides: TGTGCCAGCAGCTTAGGGACCGGGTCCCAGGGTCAGCCCCAGCATTTT. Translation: CASSLGTGSQGQPQHF.

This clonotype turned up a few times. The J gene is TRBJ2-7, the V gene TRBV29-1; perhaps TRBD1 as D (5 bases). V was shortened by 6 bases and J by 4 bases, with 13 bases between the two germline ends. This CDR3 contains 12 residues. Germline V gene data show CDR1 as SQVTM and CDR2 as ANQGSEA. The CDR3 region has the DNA TGCAGCGTGGGGCGCGTGGAGTACGAGCAGTACTTC. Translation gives CSVGRVEYEQYF.

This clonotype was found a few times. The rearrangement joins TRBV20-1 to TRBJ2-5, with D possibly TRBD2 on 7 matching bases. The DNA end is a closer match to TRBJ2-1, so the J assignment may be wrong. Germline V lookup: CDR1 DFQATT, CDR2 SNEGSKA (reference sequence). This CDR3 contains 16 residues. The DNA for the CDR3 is TGCAGTGCTAGAGATAACTTGGCGGGGGCTCACAATGAGCAGTTCTTC. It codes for CSARDNLAGAHNEQFF.

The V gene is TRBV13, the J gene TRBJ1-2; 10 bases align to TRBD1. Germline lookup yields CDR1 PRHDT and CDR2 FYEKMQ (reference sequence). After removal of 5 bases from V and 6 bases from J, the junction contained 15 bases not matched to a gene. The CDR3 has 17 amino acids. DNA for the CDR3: TGTGCCAGCAGCGTCCCGGGACAGGGGCCTTACTTCCATGGCTACACCTTC. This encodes CASSVPGQGPYFHGYTF.

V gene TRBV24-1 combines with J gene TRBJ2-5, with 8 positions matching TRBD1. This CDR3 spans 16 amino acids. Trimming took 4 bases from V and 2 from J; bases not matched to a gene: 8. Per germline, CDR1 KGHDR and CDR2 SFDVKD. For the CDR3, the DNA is TGTGCCACCAGTGACGCTGGACAGGGCCCTCAAGAGACCCAGTACTTC. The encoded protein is CATSDAGQGPQETQYF.

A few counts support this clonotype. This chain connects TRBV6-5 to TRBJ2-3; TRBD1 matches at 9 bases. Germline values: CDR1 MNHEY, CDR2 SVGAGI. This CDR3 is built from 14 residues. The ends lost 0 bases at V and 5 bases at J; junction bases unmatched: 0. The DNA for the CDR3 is TGTGCCAGCAGTTACTCGACAGGGGGAGATACGCAGTATTTT. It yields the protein CASSYSTGGDTQYF.

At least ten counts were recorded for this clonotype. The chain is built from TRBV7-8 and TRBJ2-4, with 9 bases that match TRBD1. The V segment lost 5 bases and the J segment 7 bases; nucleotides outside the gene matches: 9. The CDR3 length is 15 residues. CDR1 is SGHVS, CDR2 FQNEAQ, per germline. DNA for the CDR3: TGTGCCAGCAGCACCGAGGACAGGGGAGGGAACATTCAGTACTTC. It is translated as CASSTEDRGGNIQYF.

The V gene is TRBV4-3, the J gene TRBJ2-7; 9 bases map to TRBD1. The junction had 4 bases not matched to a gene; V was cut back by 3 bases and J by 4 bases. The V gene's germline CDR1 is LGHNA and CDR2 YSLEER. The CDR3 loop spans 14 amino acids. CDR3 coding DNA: TGCGCCAGCAGCCAGGGACAGGGTTTGTACGAGCAGTACGTC. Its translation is CASSQGQGLYEQYV.

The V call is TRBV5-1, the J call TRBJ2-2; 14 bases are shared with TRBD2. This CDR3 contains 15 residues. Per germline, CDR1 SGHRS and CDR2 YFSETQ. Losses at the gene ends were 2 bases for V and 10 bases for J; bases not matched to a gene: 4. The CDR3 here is CASSFGLAGGQELFF. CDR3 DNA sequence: TGCGCCAGCAGCTTCGGACTAGCGGGGGGACAGGAGCTGTTTTTT.

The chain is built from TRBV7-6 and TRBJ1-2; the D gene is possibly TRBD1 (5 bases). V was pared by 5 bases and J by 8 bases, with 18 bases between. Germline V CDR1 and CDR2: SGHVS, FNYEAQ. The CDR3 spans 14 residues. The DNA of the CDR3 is TGTGCCAGCAGCCCCTGGGACGCGTCTGGCGGCTACACCTTC. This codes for CASSPWDASGGYTF.

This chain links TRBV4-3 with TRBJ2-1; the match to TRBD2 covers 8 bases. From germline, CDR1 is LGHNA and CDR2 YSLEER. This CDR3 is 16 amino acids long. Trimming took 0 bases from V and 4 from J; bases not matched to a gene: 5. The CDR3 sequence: CASSQDLREDYNEQFF. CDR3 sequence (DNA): TGCGCCAGCAGCCAAGATTTGCGGGAGGATTACAATGAGCAGTTCTTC.

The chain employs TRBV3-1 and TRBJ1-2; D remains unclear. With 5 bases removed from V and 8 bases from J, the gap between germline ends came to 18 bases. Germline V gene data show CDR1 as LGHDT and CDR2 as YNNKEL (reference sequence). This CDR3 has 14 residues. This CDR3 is CASSLTSQSGGYTF. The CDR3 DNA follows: TGTGCCAGCAGCTTAACAAGCCAGAGTGGAGGCTACACCTTC.

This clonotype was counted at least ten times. The CDR3 loop reads CASSPGTGMGTNEKLFF. The CDR3 DNA sequence: TGTGCCAGCAGCCCCGGGACAGGGATGGGAACTAATGAAAAACTGTTTTTT. The chain carries TRBV7-9 and TRBJ1-4; 9 bases are shared with TRBD1. The germline V gene has CDR1 SEHNR and CDR2 FQNEAQ (reference sequence). V shed 5 bases and J 1 base; nucleotides not matched to a gene: 8. This CDR3 comprises 17 residues.

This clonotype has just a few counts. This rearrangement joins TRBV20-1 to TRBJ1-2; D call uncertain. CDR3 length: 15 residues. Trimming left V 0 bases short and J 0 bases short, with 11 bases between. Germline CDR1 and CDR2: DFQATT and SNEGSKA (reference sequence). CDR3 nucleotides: TGCAGTGCTAGAGAAGTGACACCAGCTAACTATGGCTACACCTTC. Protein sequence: CSAREVTPANYGYTF.

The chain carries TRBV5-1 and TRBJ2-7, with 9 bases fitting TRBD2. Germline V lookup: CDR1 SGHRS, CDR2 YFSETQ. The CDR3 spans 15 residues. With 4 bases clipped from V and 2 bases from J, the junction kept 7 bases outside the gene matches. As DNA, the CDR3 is TGCGCCAGCAGCATGTTAGCGGGGGTGGCCTACGAGCAGTACTTC. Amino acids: CASSMLAGVAYEQYF.

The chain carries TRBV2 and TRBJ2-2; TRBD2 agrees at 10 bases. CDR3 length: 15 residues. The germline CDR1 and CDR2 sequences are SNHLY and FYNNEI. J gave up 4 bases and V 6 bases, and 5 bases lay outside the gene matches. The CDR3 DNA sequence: TGTGCCAGCAGAACCCTAGCGGGAGTCACCGGGGAGCTGTTTTTT. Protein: CASRTLAGVTGELFF. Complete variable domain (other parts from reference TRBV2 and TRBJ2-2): EPEVTQTPSHQVTQMGQEVILRCVPISNHLYFYWYRQILGQKVEFLVSFYNNEISEKSEIFDDQFSVERPDGSNFTLKIRSTKLEDSAMYFCASRTLAGVTGELFFGEGSRLTVL.

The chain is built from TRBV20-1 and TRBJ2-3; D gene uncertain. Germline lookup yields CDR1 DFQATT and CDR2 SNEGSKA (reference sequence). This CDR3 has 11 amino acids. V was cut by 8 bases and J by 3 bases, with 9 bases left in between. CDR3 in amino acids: CSPGPTDTQYF. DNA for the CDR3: TGCAGTCCAGGCCCTACAGATACGCAGTATTTT.

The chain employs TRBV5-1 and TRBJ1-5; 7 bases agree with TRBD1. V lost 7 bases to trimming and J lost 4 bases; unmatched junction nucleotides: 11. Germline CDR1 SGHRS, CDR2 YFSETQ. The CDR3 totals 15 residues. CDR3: CASAEGGAWNQPQHF. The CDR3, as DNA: TGCGCCAGCGCAGAAGGGGGCGCGTGGAATCAGCCCCAGCATTTT.

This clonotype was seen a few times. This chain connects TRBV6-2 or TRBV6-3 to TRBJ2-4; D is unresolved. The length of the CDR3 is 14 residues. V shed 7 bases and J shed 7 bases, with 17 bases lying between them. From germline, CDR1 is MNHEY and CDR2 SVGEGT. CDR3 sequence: CASKPRSIGNIQYF. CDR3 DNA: TGTGCCAGCAAGCCCCGGTCCATCGGGAACATTCAGTACTTC.